Below are 21 T cell receptor beta chains sequenced from a single sample in a study of early T cells in non-severe SARS-CoV-2 infection. In TCRdb, the 5' RACE reads were re-called with MiXCR into one record per CDR3 protein. The data hold about 61,000 distinct CDR3 sequences, with around 11% observed a single time. This specimen was whole blood, taken at baseline. These receptor sequences come from an adult who was a healthcare worker with PCR-confirmed SARS-CoV-2 infection or an uninfected control (not recorded which). The donor label of this sample is uncertain.

The chain couples TRBV7-6 to TRBJ2-3; no reliable D call. The CDR3 has 13 amino acids. V shed 4 bases and J shed 4 bases, with 9 bases lying between them. The germline CDR1 and CDR2 sequences are SGHVS and FNYEAQ. This CDR3 reads CASSYGVADTQYF. The CDR3 DNA reads as TGTGCCAGCAGCTATGGGGTGGCAGATACGCAGTATTTT.

V usage is TRBV12-3 or TRBV12-4 and J usage is TRBJ2-3, with D unresolved. The CDR3 totals 15 residues. V was pared by 4 bases and J by 1 base, with 12 bases between. The CDR3 reads CASSSSSLRTDTQYF. The CDR3 DNA reads TGTGCCAGCAGTTCCTCATCCCTCCGCACAGATACGCAGTATTTT.

This clonotype showed up just a few times. This chain links TRBV19 with TRBJ1-4; D is unresolved. The CDR3 is 15 amino acids. Trimming took 3 bases from V and 0 from J, leaving 8 bases between them. Germline CDR1 LNHDA, CDR2 SQIVND (reference sequence). This chain's CDR3 is CASSMVFSTNEKLFF. The CDR3 DNA follows: TGTGCCAGTAGTATGGTATTCTCAACTAATGAAAAACTGTTTTTT. Looking up the rest from reference TRBV19 and TRBJ1-4 gives the full variable domain: DGGITQSPKYLFRKEGQNVTLSCEQNLNHDAMYWYRQDPGQGLRLIYYSQIVNDFQKGDIAEGYSVSREKKESFPLTVTSAQKNPTAFYLCASSMVFSTNEKLFFGSGTQLSVL.

Note on this clonotype: No conserved phenylalanine or tryptophan is present at the end of the CDR3, so a read error is the likely explanation. The chain joins TRBV20-1 to TRBJ2-5; D not certain. The V and J ends lost 1 base and 4 bases respectively, with 13 bases between them. The CDR3 totals 14 residues. Germline CDR1 reads DFQATT; CDR2 reads SNEGSKA (reference sequence). CDR3 bases: TGCAGTGCTAGAGGTGGCCTCCGGGTAGAGACCCAGTACCTC. Protein product: CSARGGLRVETQYL.

This clonotype showed up just a few times. V usage is TRBV24-1 and J usage is TRBJ2-1; maybe TRBD1 (6 bases). CDR1 is KGHDR and CDR2 is SFDVKD in the germline V gene. V shed 6 bases and J shed 5 bases, with 13 bases lying between them. The CDR3 consists of 14 residues. The CDR3 protein is CATSRAGDDNEQFF. The CDR3 DNA reads TGTGCCACCAGTAGGGCAGGGGATGACAATGAGCAGTTCTTC.

J is TRBJ2-5 and V is TRBV7-3; 11 bases line up with TRBD2. Germline CDR1 is SGHTA and CDR2 is FQGTGA. Germline trimming cut 2 bases from V and 1 base from J; bases unmatched to any gene: 9. The length of the CDR3 is 18 residues. CDR3: CASSLGELAGDIQETQYF. Here the CDR3 DNA reads TGTGCCAGCAGCTTAGGGGAACTAGCGGGGGACATCCAAGAGACCCAGTACTTC.

This chain connects TRBV2 to TRBJ2-5; possibly TRBD1 for D (5 bases). Germline CDR1 reads SNHLY; CDR2 reads FYNNEI. The germline V and J ends were trimmed by 11 bases and 5 bases, with 15 bases remaining between them. CDR3 length: 12 residues. The CDR3 nucleotides read TGTGCCGGCAAGGCAGGGCTGGAGACCCAGTACTTC. Amino acid sequence: CAGKAGLETQYF. Using reference TRBV2 and TRBJ2-5 for the parts outside the CDR3, the full variable domain is EPEVTQTPSHQVTQMGQEVILRCVPISNHLYFYWYRQILGQKVEFLVSFYNNEISEKSEIFDDQFSVERPDGSNFTLKIRSTKLEDSAMYFCAGKAGLETQYFGPGTRLLVL.

The chain combines TRBV11-2 with TRBJ1-6, with D unclear. Trimming left V 0 bases short and J 4 bases short, with 1 base between. Germline V CDR1 and CDR2: SGHAT, FQNNGV. CDR3 length: 13 amino acids. The CDR3 here is CASSLDYNSPLHF. The DNA of the CDR3 is TGTGCCAGCAGCTTAGATTATAATTCACCCCTCCACTTT. The full variable domain, its missing parts supplied by reference TRBV11-2 and TRBJ1-6, is EAGVAQSPRYKIIEKRQSVAFWCNPISGHATLYWYQQILGQGPKLLIQFQNNGVVDDSQLPKDRFSAERLKGVDSTLKIQPAKLEDSAVYLCASSLDYNSPLHFGNGTRLTVT.

J is TRBJ2-3 and V is TRBV29-1; 7 nucleotides line up with TRBD2. Germline V CDR1 and CDR2: SQVTM, ANQGSEA. The length of the CDR3 is 12 residues. With V trimmed by 7 bases and J by 4 bases, 5 bases remained unmatched. CDR3 in amino acids: CSARGGSDTQYF. In DNA form, the CDR3 reads TGCAGCGCCCGGGGAGGGTCAGATACGCAGTATTTT.

This sequence joins TRBV9 and TRBJ2-1, with D perhaps matching TRBD2 (5 bases). Looked up from germline, CDR1 is SGDLS and CDR2 is YYNGEE. The CDR3 contains 15 residues. The V end was cut by 3 bases, the J end by 4 bases, with 14 bases between. CDR3 protein: CASSGGLGVYNEQFF. Here the CDR3 DNA reads TGTGCCAGCAGCGGAGGGTTGGGAGTTTACAATGAGCAGTTCTTC.

The CDR3 DNA reads as TGTGCCAGCAGTTACCGGACAGGGGATAATGAAAAACTGTTTTTT. It codes for CASSYRTGDNEKLFF. This chain uses TRBV6-5 with TRBJ1-4; TRBD1 agrees at 9 bases. Trimming cost V 2 bases and J 4 bases; bases outside gene matches: 2. The CDR3 covers 15 residues. Germline V gene sequence: CDR1 MNHEY, CDR2 SVGAGI.

The chain joins TRBV30 to TRBJ2-4; 7 positions agree with TRBD2. The germline V gene encodes CDR1 GTSNPN and CDR2 SVGIG (reference sequence). The V segment lost 3 bases and the J segment 0 bases; nucleotides outside the gene matches: 2. The CDR3 spans 14 residues. The CDR3: CAWRVAGAKNIQYF. The CDR3 nucleotides are TGTGCCTGGAGAGTAGCGGGAGCCAAAAACATTCAGTACTTC.

The V gene is TRBV7-2, the J gene TRBJ2-3; D remains unclear. CDR1 and CDR2 from the germline V gene are SGHTA and FQGNSA. V was clipped by 5 bases and J by 0 bases, with 6 bases between them. The CDR3 consists of 13 residues. The CDR3 spells CASSQYSTDTQYF. The CDR3 DNA reads as TGTGCCAGCAGCCAATATAGCACAGATACGCAGTATTTT.

This clonotype was recorded many times. V usage is TRBV6-6 and J usage is TRBJ1-5, with D perhaps matching TRBD1 (6 bases). Germline values: CDR1 MNHNY, CDR2 SVGAGI (reference sequence). V shed 4 bases and J shed 4 bases, with 11 bases lying between them. The length of the CDR3 is 14 residues. The CDR3 reads CASSWGAGNQPQHF. In DNA, the CDR3 is TGTGCCAGCAGTTGGGGGGCGGGAAATCAGCCCCAGCATTTT.

The chain joins TRBV5-6 to TRBJ2-5; a possible D gene is TRBD2 (5 bases). CDR1 is SGHDT, CDR2 YYEEEE, per germline. V was cut by 2 bases and J by 1 base, with 15 bases left in between. The CDR3 sequence is 16 residues long. CDR3 protein: CASSFPRAGPQETQYF. In nucleotides, the CDR3 is TGTGCCAGCAGCTTTCCCCGCGCGGGCCCCCAAGAGACCCAGTACTTC.

This clonotype has more than one count but fewer than ten. The rearrangement uses TRBV12-3 or TRBV12-4 and TRBJ2-5, with TRBD1 matching 10 bases. The CDR3 totals 16 residues. V shed 4 bases, J shed 4 bases, and the junction held 9 bases outside the gene matches. CDR3 coding DNA: TGTGCCAGCAGTTCGCTATACGGGACAGGGGTAGAGACCCAGTACTTC. Translating it yields CASSSLYGTGVETQYF.

The rearrangement links TRBV10-3 to TRBJ2-7; D is unclear. CDR3 length: 12 residues. V lost 4 bases, J lost 9 bases, and 13 bases lay in between. CDR1 and CDR2 from the germline V gene are ENHRY and SYGVKD. The chain's CDR3 is CAISGRLSGQYV. DNA of the CDR3: TGTGCCATCAGTGGCAGGTTGAGTGGGCAGTACGTC.

This clonotype was seen a handful of times. This chain joins TRBV9 and TRBJ1-1, with no clear D. Trimming took off 0 bases at V and 2 bases at J, with 5 bases between the two ends. The germline V gene encodes CDR1 SGDLS and CDR2 YYNGEE. The CDR3 has 13 amino acids. The CDR3 DNA reads TGTGCCAGCAGCGTAGCCTATAACACTGAAGCTTTCTTT. Translation: CASSVAYNTEAFF.

The V gene is TRBV3-1, the J gene TRBJ2-7; D is uncertain. Germline CDR1 LGHDT, CDR2 YNNKEL (reference sequence). The CDR3 length is 14 residues. Trimming left V 0 bases short and J 1 base short, with 7 bases between. This CDR3 reads CASSQEVWSYEQYV. The DNA of the CDR3 is TGTGCCAGCAGCCAAGAAGTGTGGTCCTACGAGCAGTACGTC.

This sequence joins TRBV7-8 and TRBJ2-7; 8 nucleotides line up with TRBD1. This CDR3 is built from 14 residues. The V gene's germline CDR1 is SGHVS and CDR2 FQNEAQ. The ends lost 1 base at V and 3 bases at J; junction bases unmatched: 2. The CDR3 DNA reads TGTGCCAGCAGCTTAGACAGGGGGGACTACGAGCAGTACGTC. Its protein product is CASSLDRGDYEQYV.

The V gene is TRBV10-1, the J gene TRBJ2-1, with a possible D match to TRBD2 (5 bases). The CDR3 sequence is 14 residues long. Germline V gene data show CDR1 as WNHNN and CDR2 as SYGVQD (reference sequence). With 5 bases removed from V and 5 bases from J, the gap between germline ends came to 13 bases. The CDR3 sequence is CASSRGLGNNEQFF. In nucleotides, the CDR3 is TGCGCCAGCAGTCGCGGACTGGGCAACAATGAGCAGTTCTTC.